A single sample is the source of the 7 T cell receptor beta chains below, sequenced in a study of blood T cell repertoires in COVID-19 (dated by TCRdb to 2018 to 2020). The library came from the immunoSEQ multiplex PCR assay. The source is immuneACCESS, and TCRdb retained only in-frame sequences with V and J called. Part of the clones is not carried over; for the studies checked, unresolved V genes explain less than half of this, and the remainder is unexplained. Within this sample are roughly 60,000 clones, with roughly 83% of them counted one time only. The ten largest account for about 10% of the sample. Sequences were obtained from peripheral blood. These receptors came from a man between 50 and 59 years old with COVID-19, enrolled during active disease.

Here the CDR3 DNA reads TGTGCCAGCAGCGCGGGACAGGGGGACAGTGAGCAGTTCTTC. This encodes CASSAGQGDSEQFF. This sequence joins TRBV9 and TRBJ2-1; 11 bases match TRBD1. With 3 bases clipped from V and 9 bases from J, the junction kept 5 bases outside the gene matches. Germline assignment: CDR1 SGDLS and CDR2 YYNGEE. CDR3 size: 14 residues.

This chain links TRBV9 with TRBJ1-2; perhaps TRBD1 as D (6 bases). The CDR3 is made up of 13 amino acids. Germline CDR1 reads SGDLS; CDR2 reads YYNGEE. Trimming left V 4 bases short and J 4 bases short, with 11 bases between. The CDR3 sequence: CASSTGPVYGYTF. CDR3 bases: TGTGCCAGCAGCACAGGGCCGGTCTATGGCTACACCTTC.

The gene calls are TRBV3-1 (or the pseudogene TRBV3-2) and TRBJ2-1, with D possibly being TRBD2 (5 bases). The CDR3 runs to 16 residues. Trimming removed 1 base at V and 0 bases at J, with 10 bases between. CDR1 is LGHDT, CDR2 YNNKEL, per germline (reference sequence). The CDR3 DNA reads TGTGCCAGCAGCCAAGGTCCGGGGAGCTCCTACAATGAGCAGTTCTTC. Amino acid sequence: CASSQGPGSSYNEQFF.

This chain connects TRBV6-4 to TRBJ2-2; 10 nucleotides agree with TRBD2. CDR1 MRHNA and CDR2 SNTAGT come from the germline V gene. The CDR3 is made up of 16 amino acids. V lost 5 bases to trimming and J lost 7 bases; unmatched junction nucleotides: 10. As DNA, the CDR3 is TGTGCCAGCAGTAGCACCGGGACTAGCGTCAGCGGGGAGCTGTTTTTT. Residues: CASSSTGTSVSGELFF.

The J gene is TRBJ2-5, the V gene TRBV7-2; tentatively, D is TRBD1 (8 bases). The CDR3 sequence is 15 residues long. Germline assignment: CDR1 SGHTA and CDR2 FQGNSA. With 5 bases removed from V and 5 bases from J, the gap between germline ends came to 18 bases. CDR3: CASSLQGGSRETQYF. In DNA, the CDR3 is TGTGCCAGCAGCCTACAGGGGGGGTCTAGGGAGACCCAGTACTTC.

The rearrangement links TRBV15 to TRBJ2-7; a possible D gene is TRBD2 (5 bases). CDR1 is LNHNV and CDR2 is YYDKDF in the germline V gene (reference sequence). The length of the CDR3 is 15 residues. V was cut by 3 bases and J by 5 bases, with 17 bases left in between. DNA for the CDR3: TGTGCCACCAGCAGGAAGATAACACGGGGTGACGAGCAGTACTTC. This gives the protein CATSRKITRGDEQYF.

The chain is built from TRBV9 and TRBJ1-1, with TRBD1 matching over 7 bases. The CDR3 contains 16 residues. Germline V gives CDR1 SGDLS, CDR2 YYNGEE. J lost 6 bases, V lost 0 bases, and 11 bases had no gene match. In nucleotides, the CDR3 is TGTGCCAGCAGCGTAGGGGGACAGTTGGGGGCCGCTGAAGCTTTCTTT. Translation gives CASSVGGQLGAAEAFF.